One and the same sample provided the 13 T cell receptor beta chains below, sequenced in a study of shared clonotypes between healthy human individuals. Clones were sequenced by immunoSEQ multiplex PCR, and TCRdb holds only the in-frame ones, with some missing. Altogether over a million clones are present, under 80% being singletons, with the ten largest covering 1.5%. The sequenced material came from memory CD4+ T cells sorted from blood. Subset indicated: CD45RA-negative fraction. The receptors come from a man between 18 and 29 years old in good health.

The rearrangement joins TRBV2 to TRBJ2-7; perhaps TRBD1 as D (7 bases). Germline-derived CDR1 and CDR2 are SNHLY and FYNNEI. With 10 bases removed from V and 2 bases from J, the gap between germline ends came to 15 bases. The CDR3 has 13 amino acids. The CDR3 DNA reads TGTGCCACCTACGACAGGGAGGCCTACGAGCAGTACTTC. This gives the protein CATYDREAYEQYF.

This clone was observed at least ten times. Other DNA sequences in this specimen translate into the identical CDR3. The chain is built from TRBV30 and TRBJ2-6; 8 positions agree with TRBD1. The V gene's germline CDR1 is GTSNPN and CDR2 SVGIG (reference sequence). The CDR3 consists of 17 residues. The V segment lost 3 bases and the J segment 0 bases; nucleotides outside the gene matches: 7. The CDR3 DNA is TGTGCCTGGAGGGCGGGTCAGGGGGCCTCTGGGGCCAACGTCCTGACTTTC. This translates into CAWRAGQGASGANVLTF.

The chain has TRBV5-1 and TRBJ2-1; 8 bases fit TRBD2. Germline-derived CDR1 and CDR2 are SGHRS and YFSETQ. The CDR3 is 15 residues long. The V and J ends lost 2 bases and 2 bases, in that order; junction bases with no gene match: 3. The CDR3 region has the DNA TGCGCCAGCAGCTTACAGCGGGGGACCTACAATGAGCAGTTCTTC. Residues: CASSLQRGTYNEQFF.

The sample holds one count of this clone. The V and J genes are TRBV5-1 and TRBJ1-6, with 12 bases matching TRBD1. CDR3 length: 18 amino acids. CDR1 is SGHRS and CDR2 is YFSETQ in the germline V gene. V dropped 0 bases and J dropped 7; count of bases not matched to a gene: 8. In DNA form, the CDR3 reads TGCGCCAGCAGCTTGGTGGGGACAGGGGGCTCGGGGAATTCACCCCTCCACTTT. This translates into CASSLVGTGGSGNSPLHF.

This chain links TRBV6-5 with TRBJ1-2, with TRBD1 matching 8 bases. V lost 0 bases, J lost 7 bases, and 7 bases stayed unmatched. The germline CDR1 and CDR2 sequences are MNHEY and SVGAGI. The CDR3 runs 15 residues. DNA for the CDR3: TGTGCCAGCAGTTACTCGGCGGGGACAGGAGGTGGCTACACCTTC. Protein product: CASSYSAGTGGGYTF.

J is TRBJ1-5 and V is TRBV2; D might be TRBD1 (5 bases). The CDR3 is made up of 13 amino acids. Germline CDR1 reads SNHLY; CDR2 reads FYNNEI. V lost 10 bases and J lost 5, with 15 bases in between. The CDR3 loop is CATGAASYQPQHF. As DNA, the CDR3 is TGTGCCACCGGGGCAGCTAGTTATCAGCCCCAGCATTTT.

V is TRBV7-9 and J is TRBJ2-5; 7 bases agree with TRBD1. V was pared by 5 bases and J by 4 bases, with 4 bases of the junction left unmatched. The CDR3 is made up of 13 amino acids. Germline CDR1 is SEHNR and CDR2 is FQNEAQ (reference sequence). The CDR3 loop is CASSIGGAETQYF. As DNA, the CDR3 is TGTGCCAGCAGCATAGGGGGCGCAGAGACCCAGTACTTC.

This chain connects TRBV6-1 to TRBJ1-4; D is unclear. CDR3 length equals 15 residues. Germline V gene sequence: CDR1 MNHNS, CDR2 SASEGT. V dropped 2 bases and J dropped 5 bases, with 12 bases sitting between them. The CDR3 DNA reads TGTGCCAGCAGTGAAACACGGTTGAGCAATGAAAAACTGTTTTTT. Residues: CASSETRLSNEKLFF.

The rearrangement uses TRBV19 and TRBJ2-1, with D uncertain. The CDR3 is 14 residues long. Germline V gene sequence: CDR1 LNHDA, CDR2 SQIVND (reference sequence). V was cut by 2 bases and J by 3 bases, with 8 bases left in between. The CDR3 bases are TGTGCCAGTAGTATAAATGCTGTCTACAATGAGCAGTTCTTC. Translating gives CASSINAVYNEQFF.

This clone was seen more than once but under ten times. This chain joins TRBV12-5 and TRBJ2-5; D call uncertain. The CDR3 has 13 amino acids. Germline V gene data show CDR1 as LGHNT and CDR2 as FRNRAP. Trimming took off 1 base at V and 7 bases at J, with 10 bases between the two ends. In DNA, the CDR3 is TGTGCTAGTGGTTTGGAAATCTCGTTGACCCAGTACTTC. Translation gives CASGLEISLTQYF.

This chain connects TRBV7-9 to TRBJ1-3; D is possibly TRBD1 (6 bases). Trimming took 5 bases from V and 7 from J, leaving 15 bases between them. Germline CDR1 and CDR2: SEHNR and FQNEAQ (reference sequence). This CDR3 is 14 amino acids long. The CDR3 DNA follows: TGTGCCAGCAGCCTAGAGGTTGGGGGCAACACCATATATTTT. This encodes CASSLEVGGNTIYF.

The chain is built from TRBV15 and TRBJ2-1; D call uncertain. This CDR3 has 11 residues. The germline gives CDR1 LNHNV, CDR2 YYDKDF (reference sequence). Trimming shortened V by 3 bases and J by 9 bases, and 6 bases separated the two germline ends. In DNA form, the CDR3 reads TGTGCCACCAGCAGCGAAGGTGAGCAGTTCTTC. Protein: CATSSEGEQFF.

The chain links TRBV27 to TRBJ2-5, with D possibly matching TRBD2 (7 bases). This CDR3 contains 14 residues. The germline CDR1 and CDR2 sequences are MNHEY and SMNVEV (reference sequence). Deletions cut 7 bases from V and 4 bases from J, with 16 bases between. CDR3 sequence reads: CASTGGGGRETQYF. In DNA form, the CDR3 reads TGTGCCAGCACTGGTGGGGGGGGCAGAGAGACCCAGTACTTC.